These 27 T cell receptor beta chains originate from one sample sequenced in a study of blood T cell repertoires in COVID-19. Assay: immunoSEQ multiplex PCR; the TCRdb copy retains only in-frame clones and omits some. The table has 9,500 to 13,000 clones, 88% seen once; the top ten hold roughly 11%. The sequenced sample consisted of peripheral blood. These receptor sequences come from a human donor in a cohort sampled during active COVID-19.

This chain joins TRBV5-1 and TRBJ2-1; D unclear. Germline V gene sequence: CDR1 SGHRS, CDR2 YFSETQ. Trimming shortened V by 2 bases and J by 1 base, and 7 bases separated the two germline ends. The CDR3 contains 14 residues. CDR3 coding DNA: TGCGCCAGCAGCTTTGACTCGTCCTACAATGAGCAGTTCTTC. Amino acid sequence: CASSFDSSYNEQFF.

The chain links TRBV9 to TRBJ2-3, with 8 bases that match TRBD1. CDR3 length equals 14 residues. The germline V gene has CDR1 SGDLS and CDR2 YYNGEE. The trim removed 3 bases at V and 5 bases at J, leaving 5 bases unmatched. CDR3 loop: CASSAKTGGDTQYF. CDR3 nucleotides: TGTGCCAGCAGCGCTAAAACAGGGGGAGATACGCAGTATTTT.

V and J are TRBV7-9 and TRBJ1-6, with a weak D call TRBD1 (5 bases). CDR3 length: 14 amino acids. V gave up 8 bases and J gave up 6 bases, with 14 bases separating them. Germline V lookup: CDR1 SEHNR, CDR2 FQNEAQ (reference sequence). In nucleotides, the CDR3 is TGTGCCAGCCAAGACAGCTTAAGTAATTCACCCCTCCACTTT. It codes for CASQDSLSNSPLHF.

CDR3 residues: CASSQELAGGRETQYF. CDR3 DNA: TGTGCCAGCAGCCAAGAGTTAGCGGGGGGTCGAGAGACCCAGTACTTC. The V call is TRBV4-2, the J call TRBJ2-5; 10 bases fit TRBD2. The ends lost 0 bases at V and 4 bases at J; junction bases unmatched: 5. The CDR3 runs to 16 residues. In germline, CDR1 is LGHNA, CDR2 YNFKEQ.

There are a few counts of this clone. This sequence joins TRBV6-6 and TRBJ1-6; D is undetermined. The CDR3 has 13 amino acids. Trimming removed 0 bases at V and 11 bases at J, with 8 bases between. The V gene's germline CDR1 is MNHNY and CDR2 SVGAGI (reference sequence). The DNA of the CDR3 is TGTGCCAGCAGTTACTCAAGGGAGGCACCCCTCCACTTT. Encoded protein: CASSYSREAPLHF.

The rearrangement joins TRBV6-6 to TRBJ1-1; maybe TRBD1 (6 bases). The CDR3 loop spans 13 amino acids. CDR1 is MNHNY, CDR2 SVGAGI, per germline (reference sequence). Trimming stripped 8 bases from V and 3 bases from J, with 13 bases between. The CDR3 DNA is TGTGCCAGCTCGGACAGTTATTACACTGAAGCTTTCTTT. Protein: CASSDSYYTEAFF.

This clone showed up just a few times. The V and J genes are TRBV19 and TRBJ2-7, with TRBD1 matching 7 bases. V gave up 5 bases and J gave up 3 bases; unmatched junction bases: 13. The CDR3 spans 16 residues. Germline-derived CDR1 and CDR2 are LNHDA and SQIVND (reference sequence). CDR3 protein: CASSPYSKGAGYEQYF. The CDR3 region has the DNA TGTGCCAGTAGTCCCTACTCTAAGGGGGCGGGCTACGAGCAGTACTTC.

The chain carries TRBV2 and TRBJ1-6; D ambiguous. The CDR3 contains 12 residues. The V and J ends lost 4 bases and 8 bases respectively, with 6 bases between them. The germline gives CDR1 SNHLY, CDR2 FYNNEI. The CDR3 DNA reads TGTGCCAGCAGTGCACTTTATTCACCCCTCCACTTT. Residues: CASSALYSPLHF.

The V call is TRBV7-7, the J call TRBJ2-2; TRBD2 matches at 12 bases. Germline V CDR1 and CDR2: SSHAT, FNYEAQ (reference sequence). The CDR3 runs 16 residues. CDR3 loop: CASPWLAGGQTGELFF. In DNA form, the CDR3 reads TGTGCTAGCCCGTGGCTAGCGGGGGGGCAGACCGGGGAGCTGTTTTTT.

The gene calls are TRBV29-1 and TRBJ1-2; D not resolved. The CDR3 has 12 residues. From germline, CDR1 is SQVTM and CDR2 ANQGSEA. The V gene lost 3 bases and the J gene lost 3 bases, with 8 bases spanning the gap. CDR3 coding DNA: TGCAGCGTTGATTTTCAGTACTATGGCTACACCTTC. This sequence encodes CSVDFQYYGYTF.

The CDR3 coding sequence is TGTGCCAGCAGTTATGGCAGGGGGGACGGCTACACCTTC. It specifies CASSYGRGDGYTF. The V call is TRBV12-3 or TRBV12-4, the J call TRBJ1-2; 7 nucleotides align to TRBD1. The CDR3 is 13 residues long. V trimming: 4 bases; J trimming: 8 bases; junction bases outside the gene matches: 7.

This clone was detected once. The chain links TRBV5-1 to TRBJ1-6; D unresolved. V was clipped by 2 bases and J by 8 bases, with 11 bases between them. The CDR3 covers 14 residues. Germline values: CDR1 SGHRS, CDR2 YFSETQ. The CDR3 DNA follows: TGCGCCAGCAGCTTCGGTATGGTGGATTCACCCCTCCACTTT. Amino acid sequence: CASSFGMVDSPLHF.

As DNA, the CDR3 is TGCGCCAGCCGACAGGGGACGAACACCGGGGAGCTGTTTTTT. It specifies CASRQGTNTGELFF. The rearrangement uses TRBV10-1 and TRBJ2-2; the match to TRBD1 covers 8 bases. J gave up 0 bases and V 8 bases, and 2 bases lay outside the gene matches. The CDR3 loop spans 14 amino acids. Per the germline V gene, CDR1 is WNHNN and CDR2 is SYGVQD (reference sequence).

This clone counts as large. The J gene is TRBJ2-1, the V gene TRBV5-6, with D perhaps matching TRBD2 (5 bases). V lost 0 bases and J lost 10, with 8 bases in between. Per germline, CDR1 SGHDT and CDR2 YYEEEE. The CDR3 runs 12 residues. For the CDR3, the DNA is TGTGCCAGCAGCTTGGCCAGCGGAGAGCAGTTCTTC. This encodes CASSLASGEQFF. Using reference TRBV5-6 and TRBJ2-1 for the parts outside the CDR3, the full variable domain is DAGVTQSPTHLIKTRGQQVTLRCSPKSGHDTVSWYQQALGQGPQFIFQYYEEEERQRGNFPDRFSGHQFPNYSSELNVNALLLGDSALYLCASSLASGEQFFGPGTRLTVL.

The rearrangement uses TRBV7-8 and TRBJ2-5; unclear D gene. The V end lost 1 base, the J end lost 2 bases, and 5 bases lay between the germline ends. CDR1 is SGHVS, CDR2 FQNEAQ, per germline. The CDR3 runs 13 residues. The CDR3 region is CASSLGPQETQYF. The CDR3, as DNA: TGTGCCAGCAGCTTAGGGCCTCAAGAGACCCAGTACTTC. Full variable domain (missing parts from reference TRBV7-8 and TRBJ2-5): GAGVSQSPRYKVAKRGQDVALRCDPISGHVSLFWYQQALGQGPEFLTYFQNEAQLDKSGLPSDRFFAERPEGSVSTLKIQRTQQEDSAVYLCASSLGPQETQYFGPGTRLLVL.

The chain links TRBV2 to TRBJ2-2, with TRBD2 matching 10 bases. This CDR3 contains 15 residues. Trimming removed 7 bases from V and 4 bases from J; junction bases left unmatched: 6. Germline V gene lookup returns CDR1 SNHLY and CDR2 FYNNEI. The DNA for the CDR3 is TGTGCCAGCACGAAGACTAGCGGGTCCACCGGGGAGCTGTTTTTT. It encodes CASTKTSGSTGELFF.

The J gene is TRBJ1-5, the V gene TRBV7-2, with 11 bases fitting TRBD1. Germline V gene sequence: CDR1 SGHTA, CDR2 FQGNSA. The CDR3 spans 15 residues. The ends lost 5 bases at V and 5 bases at J; junction bases unmatched: 5. This CDR3 reads CASSTRDRGYQPQHF. The CDR3 coding sequence is TGTGCCAGCAGCACCCGGGACAGGGGGTATCAGCCCCAGCATTTT.

The chain has TRBV6-5 and TRBJ1-1, with TRBD1 matching 7 bases. The CDR3 spans 12 residues. Germline V lookup: CDR1 MNHEY, CDR2 SVGAGI. V trimming: 4 bases; J trimming: 5 bases; junction bases outside the gene matches: 1. This CDR3 is CASSSRGTEAFF. The DNA for the CDR3 is TGTGCCAGCAGTTCCAGGGGGACTGAAGCTTTCTTT.

The V gene is TRBV6-6, the J gene TRBJ2-7; maybe TRBD1 (6 bases). The germline V and J ends were trimmed by 5 bases and 2 bases, with 19 bases remaining between them. Germline CDR1 reads MNHNY; CDR2 reads SVGAGI (reference sequence). This CDR3 comprises 16 residues. CDR3: CASSKQTGSGAYEQYF. The CDR3 DNA reads as TGTGCCAGCAGTAAGCAAACAGGGTCGGGCGCCTACGAGCAGTACTTC.

The CDR3 DNA sequence: TGTGCCAGCAGTTACGGGGGGGTTACCTACAATGAGCAGTTCTTC. Translation: CASSYGGVTYNEQFF. The genes are TRBV6-5 and TRBJ2-1, with 7 bases identical to TRBD2. The CDR3 runs 15 residues. Germline V gene lookup returns CDR1 MNHEY and CDR2 SVGAGI. V lost 2 bases and J lost 2; bases outside the gene matches: 3.

In its sample, this clone was seen a few times. This chain links TRBV7-2 with TRBJ2-3; 11 bases are shared with TRBD2. Trimming cost V 5 bases and J 3 bases; bases outside gene matches: 4. The length of the CDR3 is 15 residues. Looked up from germline, CDR1 is SGHTA and CDR2 is FQGNSA. The CDR3 sequence: CASSPWTSGTDTQYF. In DNA, the CDR3 is TGTGCCAGCAGCCCGTGGACTAGCGGGACAGATACGCAGTATTTT.

This clone was observed a few times. J is TRBJ1-1 and V is TRBV5-1; TRBD1 is a possible D gene (5 bases). Germline lookup yields CDR1 SGHRS and CDR2 YFSETQ. There are 14 residues in the CDR3. Trimming cost V 7 bases and J 1 base, with 14 bases left between them. The DNA of the CDR3 is TGCGCCAGCCAGACAGTGACTTCGAACACTGAAGCTTTCTTT. Its translation is CASQTVTSNTEAFF.

The V gene is TRBV7-9, the J gene TRBJ1-2; 7 nucleotides align to TRBD1. This CDR3 comprises 14 residues. Germline lookup yields CDR1 SEHNR and CDR2 FQNEAQ (reference sequence). V shed 3 bases, J shed 4 bases, and the junction held 5 bases outside the gene matches. The CDR3 DNA sequence: TGTGCCAGCAGCTTGAGGGGGCGCTCCTATGGCTACACCTTC. This gives the protein CASSLRGRSYGYTF.

This chain joins TRBV11-2 and TRBJ2-7, with 8 bases fitting TRBD2. The ends lost 8 bases at V and 3 bases at J; junction bases unmatched: 3. The CDR3 length is 12 residues. Germline assignment: CDR1 SGHAT and CDR2 FQNNGV. For the CDR3, the DNA is TGTGCCAGCGGGGCGGGGGGCTACGAGCAGTACTTC. It translates to CASGAGGYEQYF.

This chain uses TRBV24-1 with TRBJ2-6; 11 nucleotides match TRBD1. The ends lost 4 bases at V and 4 bases at J; junction bases unmatched: 5. The CDR3 length is 17 residues. Germline V gene sequence: CDR1 KGHDR, CDR2 SFDVKD. DNA of the CDR3: TGTGCCACCAGTGACGGACAGGGGGCGGTAGGGGCCAACGTCCTGACTTTC. This gives the protein CATSDGQGAVGANVLTF.

V usage is TRBV19 and J usage is TRBJ2-5, with 13 bases aligning to TRBD2. Looked up from germline, CDR1 is LNHDA and CDR2 is SQIVND (reference sequence). The CDR3 has 15 amino acids. J lost 4 bases, V lost 6 bases, and 5 bases had no gene match. In DNA, the CDR3 is TGTGCCAGTAGCCCACTAGCGGGGGGGCCAGAGACCCAGTACTTC. Translated, it gives CASSPLAGGPETQYF.

As DNA, the CDR3 is TGTGCCAGCTCAGGAACAGGGTATGGCTATGGCTACACCTTC. As protein: CASSGTGYGYGYTF. The chain employs TRBV18 and TRBJ1-2, with a possible D match to TRBD1 (6 bases). Per germline, CDR1 KGHSH and CDR2 LQKENI. With 5 bases removed from V and 4 bases from J, the gap between germline ends came to 14 bases. The CDR3 is 14 residues long.